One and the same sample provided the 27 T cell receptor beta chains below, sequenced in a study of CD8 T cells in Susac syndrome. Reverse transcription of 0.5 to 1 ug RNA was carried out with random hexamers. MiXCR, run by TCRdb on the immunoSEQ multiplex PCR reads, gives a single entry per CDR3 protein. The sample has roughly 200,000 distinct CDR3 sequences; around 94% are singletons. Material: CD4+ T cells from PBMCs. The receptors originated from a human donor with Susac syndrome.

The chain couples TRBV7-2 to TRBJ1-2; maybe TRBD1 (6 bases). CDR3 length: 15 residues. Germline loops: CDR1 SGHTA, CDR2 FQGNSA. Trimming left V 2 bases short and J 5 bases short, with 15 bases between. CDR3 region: CASSLKSGDGYGYTF. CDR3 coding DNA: TGTGCCAGCAGCTTAAAATCAGGGGATGGTTATGGCTACACCTTC.

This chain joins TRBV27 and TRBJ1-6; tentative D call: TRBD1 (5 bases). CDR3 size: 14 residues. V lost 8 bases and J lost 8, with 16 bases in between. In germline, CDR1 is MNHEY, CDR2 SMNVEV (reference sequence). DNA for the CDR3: TGTGCCAGCGGTCTGGGCAGGGATTATTCACCCCTCCACTTT. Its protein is CASGLGRDYSPLHF.

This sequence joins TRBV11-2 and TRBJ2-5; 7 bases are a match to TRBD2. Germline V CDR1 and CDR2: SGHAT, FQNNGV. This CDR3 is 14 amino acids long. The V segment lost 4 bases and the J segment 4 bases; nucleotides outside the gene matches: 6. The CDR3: CASSSTSSRETQYF. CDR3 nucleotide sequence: TGTGCCAGCAGCTCGACTAGCTCGAGAGAGACCCAGTACTTC.

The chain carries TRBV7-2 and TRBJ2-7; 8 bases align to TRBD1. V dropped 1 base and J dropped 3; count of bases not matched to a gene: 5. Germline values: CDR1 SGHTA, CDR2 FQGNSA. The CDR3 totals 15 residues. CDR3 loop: CASSLGLTGVYEQYF. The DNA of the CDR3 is TGTGCCAGCAGCTTAGGGCTGACAGGGGTCTACGAGCAGTACTTC. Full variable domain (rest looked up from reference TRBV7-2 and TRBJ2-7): GAGVSQSPSNKVTEKGKDVELRCDPISGHTALYWYRQSLGQGLEFLIYFQGNSAPDKSGLPSDRFSAERTGGSVSTLTIQRTQQEDSAVYLCASSLGLTGVYEQYFGPGTRLTVT.

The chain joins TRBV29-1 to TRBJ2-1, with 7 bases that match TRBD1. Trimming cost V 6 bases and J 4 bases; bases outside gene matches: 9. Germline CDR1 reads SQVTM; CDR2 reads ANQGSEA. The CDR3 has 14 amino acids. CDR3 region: CSVPKGGSYNEQFF. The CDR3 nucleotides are TGCAGCGTCCCAAAAGGGGGCAGTTACAATGAGCAGTTCTTC.

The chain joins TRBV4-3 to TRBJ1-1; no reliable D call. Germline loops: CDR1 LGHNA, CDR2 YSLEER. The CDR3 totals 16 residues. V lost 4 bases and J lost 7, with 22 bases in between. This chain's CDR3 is CASSPNPGRRLGEAFF. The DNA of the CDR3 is TGCGCCAGCAGCCCCAACCCTGGACGTCGGTTGGGTGAAGCTTTCTTT.

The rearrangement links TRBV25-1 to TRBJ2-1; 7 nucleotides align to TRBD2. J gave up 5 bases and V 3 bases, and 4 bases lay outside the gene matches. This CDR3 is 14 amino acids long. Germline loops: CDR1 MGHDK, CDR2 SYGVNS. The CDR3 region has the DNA TGTGCCAGCAGTGAGGCGGGAGCCCACAATGAGCAGTTCTTC. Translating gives CASSEAGAHNEQFF.

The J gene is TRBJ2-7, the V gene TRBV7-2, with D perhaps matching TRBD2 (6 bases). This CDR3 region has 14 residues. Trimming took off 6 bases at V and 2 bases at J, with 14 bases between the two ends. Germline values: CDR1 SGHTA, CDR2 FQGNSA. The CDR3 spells CASRRGTATYEQYF. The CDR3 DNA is TGTGCCAGCAGACGCGGGACCGCTACCTACGAGCAGTACTTC.

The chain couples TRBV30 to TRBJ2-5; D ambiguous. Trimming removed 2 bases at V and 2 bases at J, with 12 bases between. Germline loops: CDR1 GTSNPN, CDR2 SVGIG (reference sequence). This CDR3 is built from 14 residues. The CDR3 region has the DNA TGTGCCTGGAGTACCTACGGCCTTCAAGAGACCCAGTACTTC. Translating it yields CAWSTYGLQETQYF.

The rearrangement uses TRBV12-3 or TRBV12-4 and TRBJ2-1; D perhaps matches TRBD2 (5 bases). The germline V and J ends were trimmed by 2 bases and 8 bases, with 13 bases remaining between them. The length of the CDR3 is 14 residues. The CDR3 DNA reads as TGTGCCAGCAGTTTAAGAGCGGCCCTCTATGAGCAGTTCTTC. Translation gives CASSLRAALYEQFF.

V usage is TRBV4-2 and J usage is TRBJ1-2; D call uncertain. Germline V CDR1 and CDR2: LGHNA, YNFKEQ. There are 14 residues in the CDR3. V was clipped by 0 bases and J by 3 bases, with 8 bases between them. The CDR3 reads CASSQDLRYYGYTF. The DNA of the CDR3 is TGTGCCAGCAGCCAAGATTTAAGGTACTATGGCTACACCTTC.

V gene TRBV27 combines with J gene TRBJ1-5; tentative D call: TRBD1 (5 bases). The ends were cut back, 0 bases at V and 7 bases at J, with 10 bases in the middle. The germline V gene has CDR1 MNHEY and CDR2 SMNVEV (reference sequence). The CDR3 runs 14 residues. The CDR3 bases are TGTGCCAGCAGTTTATCTCGGGGCGGCCAGCCCCAGCATTTT. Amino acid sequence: CASSLSRGGQPQHF.

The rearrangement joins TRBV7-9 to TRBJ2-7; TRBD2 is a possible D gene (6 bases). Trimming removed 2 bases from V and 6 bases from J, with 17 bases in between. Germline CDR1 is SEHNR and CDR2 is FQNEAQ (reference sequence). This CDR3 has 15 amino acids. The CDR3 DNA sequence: TGTGCCAGCAGCTTACTATCGCCGGGACTGTCCGAGCAGTACTTC. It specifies CASSLLSPGLSEQYF. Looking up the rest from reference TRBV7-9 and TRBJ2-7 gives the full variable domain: DTGVSQNPRHKITKRGQNVTFRCDPISEHNRLYWYRQTLGQGPEFLTYFQNEAQLEKSRLLSDRFSAERPKGSFSTLEIQRTEQGDSAMYLCASSLLSPGLSEQYFGPGTRLTVT.

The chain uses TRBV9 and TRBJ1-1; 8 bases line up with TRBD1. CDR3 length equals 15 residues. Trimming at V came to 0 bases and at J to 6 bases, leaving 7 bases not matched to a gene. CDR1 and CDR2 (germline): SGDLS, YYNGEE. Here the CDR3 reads CASSVVDRGRPEAFF. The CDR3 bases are TGTGCCAGCAGCGTAGTAGACAGGGGCCGCCCTGAAGCTTTCTTT.

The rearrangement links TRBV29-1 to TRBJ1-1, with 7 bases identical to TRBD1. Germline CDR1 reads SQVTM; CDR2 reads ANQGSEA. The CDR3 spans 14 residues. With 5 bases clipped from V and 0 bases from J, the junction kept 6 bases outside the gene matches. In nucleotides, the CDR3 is TGCAGCGTTCCGGGACAGCTCCTGAACACTGAAGCTTTCTTT. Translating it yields CSVPGQLLNTEAFF.

CDR3 bases: TGTGCCAGCATGGTGGGGGGCAATCAGCCCCAGCATTTT. It yields the protein CASMVGGNQPQHF. V usage is TRBV6-2 or TRBV6-3 and J usage is TRBJ1-5; a weak D match, TRBD1 (5 bases). CDR1 MNHEY and CDR2 SVGEGT come from the germline V gene. V dropped 7 bases and J dropped 2 bases, with 9 bases sitting between them. CDR3 size: 13 residues.

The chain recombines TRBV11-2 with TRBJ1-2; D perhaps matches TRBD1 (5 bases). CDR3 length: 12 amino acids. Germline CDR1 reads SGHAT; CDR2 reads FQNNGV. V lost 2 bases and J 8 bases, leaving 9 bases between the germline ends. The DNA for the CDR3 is TGTGCCAGCAGCTTACTGGGGCACGGCTACACCTTC. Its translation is CASSLLGHGYTF. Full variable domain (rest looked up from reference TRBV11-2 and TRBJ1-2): EAGVAQSPRYKIIEKRQSVAFWCNPISGHATLYWYQQILGQGPKLLIQFQNNGVVDDSQLPKDRFSAERLKGVDSTLKIQPAKLEDSAVYLCASSLLGHGYTFGSGTRLTVV.

DNA of the CDR3: TGCAGTGCTAGACAGGGTGCAGATACGCAGTATTTT. Translating it yields CSARQGADTQYF. The chain combines TRBV20-1 with TRBJ2-3; possibly TRBD1 for D (5 bases). CDR1 DFQATT and CDR2 SNEGSKA come from the germline V gene (reference sequence). Trimming removed 2 bases at V and 4 bases at J, with 7 bases between. The CDR3 is made up of 12 amino acids.

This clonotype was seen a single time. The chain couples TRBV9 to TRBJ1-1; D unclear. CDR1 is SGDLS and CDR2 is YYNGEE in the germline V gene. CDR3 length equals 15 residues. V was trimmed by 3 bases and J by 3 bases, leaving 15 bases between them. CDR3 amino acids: CASSATNEWDTEAFF. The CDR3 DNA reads TGTGCCAGCAGCGCGACTAATGAGTGGGACACTGAAGCTTTCTTT.

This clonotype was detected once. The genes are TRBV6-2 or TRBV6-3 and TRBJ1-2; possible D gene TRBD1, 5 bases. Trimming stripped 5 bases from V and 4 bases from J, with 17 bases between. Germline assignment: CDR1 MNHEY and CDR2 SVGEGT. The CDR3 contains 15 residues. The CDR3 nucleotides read TGTGCCAGCAGTGACCAACCGGCGGACATCTATGGCTACACCTTC. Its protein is CASSDQPADIYGYTF.

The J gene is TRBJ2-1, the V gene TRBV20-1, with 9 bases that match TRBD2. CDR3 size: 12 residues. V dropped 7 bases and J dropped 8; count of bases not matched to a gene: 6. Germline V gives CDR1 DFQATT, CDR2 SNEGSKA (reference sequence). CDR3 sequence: CSVGLAWYEQFF. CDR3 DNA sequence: TGCAGTGTTGGACTAGCGTGGTATGAGCAGTTCTTC.

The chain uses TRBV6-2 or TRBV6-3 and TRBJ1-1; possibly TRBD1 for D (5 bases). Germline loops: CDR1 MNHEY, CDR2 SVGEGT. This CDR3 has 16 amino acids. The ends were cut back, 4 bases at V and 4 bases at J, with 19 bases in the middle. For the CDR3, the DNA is TGTGCCAGCAGTTCCATCGGGACCCTCCGTGCCACTGAAGCTTTCTTT. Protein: CASSSIGTLRATEAFF.

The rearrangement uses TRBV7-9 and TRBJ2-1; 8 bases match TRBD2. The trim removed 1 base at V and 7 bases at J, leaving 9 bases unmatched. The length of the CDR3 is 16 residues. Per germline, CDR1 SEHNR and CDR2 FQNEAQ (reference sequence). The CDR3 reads CASSLDSGRPGNEQFF. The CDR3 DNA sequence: TGTGCCAGCAGCTTAGACAGCGGGAGACCGGGGAATGAGCAGTTCTTC.

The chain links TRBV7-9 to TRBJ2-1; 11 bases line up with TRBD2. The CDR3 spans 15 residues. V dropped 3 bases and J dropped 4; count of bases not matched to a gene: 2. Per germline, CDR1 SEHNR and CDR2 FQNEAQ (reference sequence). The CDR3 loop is CASSFGTSGYNEQFF. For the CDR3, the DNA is TGTGCCAGCAGCTTTGGGACTAGCGGTTACAATGAGCAGTTCTTC.

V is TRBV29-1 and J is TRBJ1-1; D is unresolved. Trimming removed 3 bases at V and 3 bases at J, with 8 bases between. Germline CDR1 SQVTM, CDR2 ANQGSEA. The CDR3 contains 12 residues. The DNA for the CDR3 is TGCAGCGTTGATGTCGAGTACACTGAAGCTTTCTTT. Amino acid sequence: CSVDVEYTEAFF.

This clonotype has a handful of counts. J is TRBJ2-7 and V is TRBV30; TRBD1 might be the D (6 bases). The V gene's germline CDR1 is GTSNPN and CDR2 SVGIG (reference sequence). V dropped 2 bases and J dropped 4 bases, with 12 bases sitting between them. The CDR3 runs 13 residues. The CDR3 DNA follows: TGTGCCTGGAGTTCGAAGGGGGTGTACGAGCAGTACTTC. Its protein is CAWSSKGVYEQYF.

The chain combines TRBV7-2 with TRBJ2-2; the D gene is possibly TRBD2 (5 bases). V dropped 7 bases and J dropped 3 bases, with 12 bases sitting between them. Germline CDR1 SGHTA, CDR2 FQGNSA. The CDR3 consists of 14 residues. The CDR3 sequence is CASTERTYTGELFF. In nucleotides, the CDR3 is TGTGCCAGCACCGAGCGGACTTACACCGGGGAGCTGTTTTTT.